One and the same sample provided the 23 T cell receptor beta chains below, sequenced in a study of blood T cells in healthy people across ages. Alongside a J-beta primer mix, a sample-barcoded 5' primer served in a second PCR lasting about 7 to 11 cycles. TCRdb re-called the 5' RACE reads with MiXCR, one entry per CDR3 protein. The sample includes about 1.7 million distinct CDR3 sequences, 28% seen only once; the top ten take more than 6%. Sequenced material: blood. These receptors were collected from a woman in her 30s in good health.

V gene TRBV12-3 or TRBV12-4 combines with J gene TRBJ2-1, with TRBD2 identical over 14 bases. V lost 5 bases and J lost 8; bases outside the gene matches: 8. The CDR3 loop spans 16 amino acids. The DNA for the CDR3 is TGTGCCAGCAGTCGCTCCGGGACTAGCGGGGGAGATGAGCAGTTCTTC. Amino acid sequence: CASSRSGTSGGDEQFF.

This clonotype was observed at least ten times. The chain employs TRBV20-1 and TRBJ1-2; D is ambiguous. Trimming cost V 5 bases and J 4 bases, with 11 bases left between them. The CDR3 has 12 residues. Germline CDR1 and CDR2: DFQATT and SNEGSKA (reference sequence). This CDR3 reads CSAFDILYGYTF. The CDR3 region has the DNA TGCAGTGCTTTTGACATACTCTATGGCTACACCTTC.

Only one count was recorded for this clonotype. This chain uses TRBV4-1 with TRBJ1-5; D is possibly TRBD1 (5 bases). The CDR3 is 15 residues long. Trimming shortened V by 0 bases and J by 7 bases, and 13 bases separated the two germline ends. The germline V gene has CDR1 MGHRA and CDR2 YSYEKL. CDR3 residues: CASSQDRRGGQPQHF. DNA of the CDR3: TGCGCCAGCAGCCAAGATCGAAGGGGAGGGCAGCCCCAGCATTTT.

This chain links TRBV20-1 with TRBJ2-1; 9 positions match TRBD2. The CDR3 consists of 15 residues. Losses at the gene ends were 1 base for V and 3 bases for J; bases not matched to a gene: 4. The germline gives CDR1 DFQATT, CDR2 SNEGSKA (reference sequence). The CDR3 DNA reads as TGCAGTGCTAGAGCGGCTAGCGGGGACTACAATGAGCAGTTCTTC. This gives the protein CSARAASGDYNEQFF.

A note on this clonotype: A much bigger clone sits one base away, suggesting this may be a read error. V and J are TRBV12-3 or TRBV12-4 and TRBJ1-4, with D perhaps matching TRBD1 (5 bases). Trimming pared 6 bases from V and 5 bases from J, leaving 13 bases between. The CDR3 contains 14 residues. The CDR3 coding sequence is TGTGCCAGCAGCCCGGGAGGGGTAAATGAAAAACTGTTTTTT. This translates into CASSPGGVNEKLFF.

The rearrangement links TRBV20-1 to TRBJ1-6; 7 bases map to TRBD1. V was clipped by 6 bases and J by 7 bases; unmatched bases: 6. This CDR3 has 13 residues. Germline lookup yields CDR1 DFQATT and CDR2 SNEGSKA (reference sequence). CDR3 loop: CSAVGTVNSPLHF. DNA of the CDR3: TGCAGTGCCGTCGGGACAGTAAATTCACCCCTCCACTTT.

This clonotype was seen repeatedly, ten times or more. The V gene is TRBV5-5, the J gene TRBJ2-7, with D maybe TRBD1 (6 bases). The germline V gene has CDR1 SGHKS and CDR2 YYEKEE (reference sequence). This CDR3 has 16 residues. V was pared by 4 bases and J by 6 bases, with 23 bases between. The CDR3 bases are TGTGCCAGCAGCCCCCGAGCATACGACAGGTTCGGCGAGCAGTACTTC. Translating it yields CASSPRAYDRFGEQYF.

This clonotype was recorded at least ten times. This chain connects TRBV5-1 to TRBJ2-1; TRBD1 might be the D (6 bases). With 0 bases removed from V and 1 base from J, the gap between germline ends came to 8 bases. Germline CDR1 SGHRS, CDR2 YFSETQ. The CDR3 loop spans 15 amino acids. The DNA for the CDR3 is TGCGCCAGCAGCTTGGGGGACACGTCCTACAATGAGCAGTTCTTC. It encodes CASSLGDTSYNEQFF.

This clonotype has a handful of counts. This chain links TRBV12-3 or TRBV12-4 with TRBJ2-3, with 9 positions matching TRBD1. The V gene end was trimmed by 5 bases and the J gene end by 0 bases; junction bases not matched to a gene: 9. The CDR3 runs 17 residues. CDR3 loop: CASSMTGGVRSTDTQYF. The DNA for the CDR3 is TGTGCCAGCAGTATGACAGGGGGGGTTCGGAGCACAGATACGCAGTATTTT.

This clonotype was recorded a few times. This rearrangement joins TRBV5-1 to TRBJ2-1; 12 positions agree with TRBD2. Losses at the gene ends were 1 base for V and 8 bases for J; bases not matched to a gene: 10. The CDR3 runs 17 residues. The germline V gene encodes CDR1 SGHRS and CDR2 YFSETQ. CDR3 amino acids: CASSLPETSGGLDEQFF. The CDR3 nucleotides are TGCGCCAGCAGCTTGCCGGAAACTAGCGGGGGGTTAGATGAGCAGTTCTTC.

The table lists this clonotype with many counts. V gene TRBV29-1 combines with J gene TRBJ1-2; D perhaps matches TRBD1 (6 bases). The CDR3 contains 10 residues. The V end was cut by 7 bases, the J end by 6 bases, with 9 bases between. Per the germline V gene, CDR1 is SQVTM and CDR2 is ANQGSEA. The CDR3 loop reads CSGGADGYTF. The CDR3, as DNA: TGCAGCGGGGGGGCAGATGGCTACACCTTC.

The chain is built from TRBV5-1 and TRBJ2-1; TRBD2 matches at 13 bases. Germline trimming cut 3 bases from V and 9 bases from J; bases unmatched to any gene: 9. This CDR3 is built from 16 residues. Germline CDR1 SGHRS, CDR2 YFSETQ. CDR3 residues: CASSSKDTSGGGEQFF. As DNA, the CDR3 is TGCGCCAGCAGCTCCAAAGACACTAGCGGGGGGGGTGAGCAGTTCTTC.

The genes are TRBV3-1 and TRBJ2-7; unclear D gene. Germline CDR1 and CDR2: LGHDT and YNNKEL (reference sequence). CDR3 size: 15 residues. V gave up 1 base and J gave up 6 bases, with 16 bases separating them. DNA of the CDR3: TGTGCCAGCAGCCAAGTAATGGGCCCCACGGGCGAGCAGTACTTC. Encoded protein: CASSQVMGPTGEQYF.

The V gene is TRBV20-1, the J gene TRBJ2-7; TRBD2 aligns across 12 bases. The CDR3 extends over 16 amino acids. The junction had 7 bases not matched to a gene; V was cut back by 0 bases and J by 4 bases. Germline V CDR1 and CDR2: DFQATT, SNEGSKA (reference sequence). Here the CDR3 reads CSAREQSTSGGYEQYF. CDR3 DNA sequence: TGCAGTGCTAGAGAACAGTCCACTAGCGGGGGGTACGAGCAGTACTTC.

This clonotype was counted between two and nine times. The chain couples TRBV6-5 to TRBJ1-2, with D perhaps TRBD1 (5 bases). V lost 0 bases, J lost 8 bases, and 31 bases lay in between. The CDR3 sequence is 20 residues long. CDR1 is MNHEY, CDR2 SVGAGI, per germline. The DNA of the CDR3 is TGTGCCAGCAGTTACTCGTCGGCGTTCTCTAGGTCAGGGTTAAGTGGCGGCTACACCTTC. Its protein is CASSYSSAFSRSGLSGGYTF.

The chain carries TRBV20-1 and TRBJ2-3, with D hard to call. V lost 6 bases and J 3 bases, leaving 13 bases between the germline ends. Germline V gene data show CDR1 as DFQATT and CDR2 as SNEGSKA (reference sequence). The CDR3 runs 13 residues. Written as DNA, the CDR3 is TGCAGTGCCACGGGCGGTTTGACAGATACGCAGTATTTT. Translation: CSATGGLTDTQYF.

This chain uses TRBV5-1 with TRBJ2-3; no clear D. Germline loops: CDR1 SGHRS, CDR2 YFSETQ. The germline V and J ends were trimmed by 0 bases and 0 bases, with 11 bases remaining between them. The CDR3 contains 16 residues. In DNA, the CDR3 is TGCGCCAGCAGCTTGGGGCGGCTGTCTAGCACAGATACGCAGTATTTT. This encodes CASSLGRLSSTDTQYF.

The V gene is TRBV12-3 or TRBV12-4, the J gene TRBJ2-2; 7 bases agree with TRBD1. The junction had 6 bases not matched to a gene; V was cut back by 4 bases and J by 4 bases. The CDR3 length is 15 residues. The chain's CDR3 is CASSSRTGFTGELFF. DNA for the CDR3: TGTGCCAGCAGTTCTAGGACAGGATTCACCGGGGAGCTGTTTTTT.

This clonotype was observed a few times. This chain links TRBV7-2 with TRBJ2-4; the match to TRBD1 covers 8 bases. V shed 2 bases and J 8 bases; nucleotides not matched to a gene: 11. The CDR3 sequence is 16 residues long. Germline CDR1 reads SGHTA; CDR2 reads FQGNSA. The CDR3 nucleotides are TGTGCCAGCAGCTTAAGAGCACCAGGGGGCGGAGACATTCAGTACTTC. Encoded protein: CASSLRAPGGGDIQYF.

This clonotype has a handful of counts. The junction departs from germline at one end; a sequencing error may be responsible. V and J are TRBV5-1 and TRBJ2-3; 11 bases align to TRBD2. Per germline, CDR1 SGHRS and CDR2 YFSETQ. The CDR3 spans 14 residues. The CDR3: CASGTSGGTDTRYF. In nucleotides, the CDR3 is TGCGCCAGCGGTACTAGCGGGGGCACAGATACGCGGTATTTT.

The rearrangement joins TRBV7-9 to TRBJ2-3; D unclear. V gave up 5 bases and J gave up 11 bases, with 23 bases separating them. The CDR3 length is 15 residues. Germline V gene data show CDR1 as SEHNR and CDR2 as FQNEAQ (reference sequence). The CDR3 sequence is CASSPDGATLRMQYF. CDR3 nucleotide sequence: TGTGCCAGCAGCCCCGACGGAGCGACCTTACGTATGCAGTATTTT.

The chain links TRBV6-2 or TRBV6-3 to TRBJ2-7, with 7 nucleotides matching TRBD1. CDR1 is MNHEY and CDR2 is SVGEGT in the germline V gene. This CDR3 is built from 15 residues. Trimming at V came to 5 bases and at J to 1 base, leaving 8 bases not matched to a gene. Here the CDR3 reads CASSRSGTESYEQYF. The CDR3 DNA is TGTGCCAGCAGTCGGTCCGGGACAGAGTCCTACGAGCAGTACTTC.

A few counts support this clonotype. The V call is TRBV30, the J call TRBJ1-2; D gene uncertain. The V gene lost 6 bases and the J gene lost 2 bases, with 10 bases spanning the gap. The germline gives CDR1 GTSNPN, CDR2 SVGIG (reference sequence). CDR3 length equals 12 residues. The CDR3 here is CACRPMNYGYTF. As DNA, the CDR3 is TGTGCCTGTCGACCTATGAACTATGGCTACACCTTC.